This T cell receptor (beta chain) was recorded in a study of blood T cell repertoires in COVID-19. Study as a whole: From the United States, Italy and Spain came samples of acute and convalescent COVID-19. PBMCs, B-cell-depleted T cells, or T cells were the source of the cDNA or gDNA that made up the material.

Original methodology: Reference gene primer amplification gave nucleated cell count estimates. Method: immunoSEQ multiplex PCR; TCRdb's copy keeps in-frame clones and lacks some. V, J and clone size are taken as reported in that table, and D and trimming were inferred from the DNA itself. The profile shows about 16,000 clones, approximately 90% of them singletons. The sample holds a few counts of this clone. At one boundary the junction diverges from the germline segment, which might be a read error. Germline V gene data show CDR1 as SNHLY and CDR2 as FYNNEI. The CDR3 is 15 amino acids. The chain uses TRBV2 and TRBJ1-2; 7 bases agree with TRBD1. This sequence originates from a human donor with active COVID-19. The donor label of this sample is uncertain. Source material: peripheral blood. The DNA of the CDR3 is TGTGCCAGCAGCGAAGAAACAGGGGTCTCTAGCGGCTACACCTTC. As protein: CASSEETGVSSGYTF. Full variable domain (remainder filled in from reference TRBV2 and TRBJ1-2): EPEVTQTPSHQVTQMGQEVILRCVPISNHLYFYWYRQILGQKVEFLVSFYNNEISEKSEIFDDQFSVERPDGSNFTLKIRSTKLEDSAMYFCASSEETGVSSGYTFGSGTRLTVV.